This T cell receptor (beta chain) was retrieved from a study of molecular identifiers for immune sequencing clone quantification. TCRdb called the PCR reads again in MiXCR, with one record for every CDR3 protein. The sample lists about 97,000 distinct CDR3 sequences; less than 25% were seen once. The CDR3 is 13 amino acids. CDR1 is SQVTM and CDR2 is ANQGSEA in the germline V gene. With 2 bases removed from V and 2 bases from J, the gap between germline ends came to 10 bases. Ten or more counts support this clonotype. Its antigen is still unknown. Study results and limitations: Highly expanded clones may be undercounted when identical TCR molecules share barcodes.

The TCR was taken from a human donor in good health. Some libraries in this study had Jurkat cell RNA spiked in. The source material was naive CD8+ T cells from blood, with Jurkat cell RNA spiked in. As to subset: FACS-sorted CD8+CD4-CCR7+CD45RA+ naive T cells. This chain uses TRBV29-1 with TRBJ2-7; D perhaps matches TRBD1 (6 bases). CDR3 bases: TGCAGCGTTGAATTTGGGACACCCTACGAGCAGTACTTC. It codes for CSVEFGTPYEQYF.